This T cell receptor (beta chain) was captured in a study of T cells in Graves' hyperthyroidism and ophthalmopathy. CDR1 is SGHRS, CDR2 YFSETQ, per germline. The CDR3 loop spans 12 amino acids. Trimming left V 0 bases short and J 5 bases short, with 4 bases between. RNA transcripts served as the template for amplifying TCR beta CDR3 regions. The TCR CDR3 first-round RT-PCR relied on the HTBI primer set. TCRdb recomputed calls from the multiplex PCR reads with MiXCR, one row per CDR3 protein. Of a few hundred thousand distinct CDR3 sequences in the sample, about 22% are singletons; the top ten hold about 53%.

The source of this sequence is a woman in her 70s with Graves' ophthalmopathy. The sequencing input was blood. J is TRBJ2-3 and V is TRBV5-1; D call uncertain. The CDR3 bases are TGCGCCAGCAGCTTGGGACGAGATACGCAGTATTTT. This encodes CASSLGRDTQYF. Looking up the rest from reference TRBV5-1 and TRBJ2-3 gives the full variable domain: KAGVTQTPRYLIKTRGQQVTLSCSPISGHRSVSWYQQTPGQGLQFLFEYFSETQRNKGNFPGRFSGRQFSNSRSEMNVSTLELGDSALYLCASSLGRDTQYFGPGTRLTVL.